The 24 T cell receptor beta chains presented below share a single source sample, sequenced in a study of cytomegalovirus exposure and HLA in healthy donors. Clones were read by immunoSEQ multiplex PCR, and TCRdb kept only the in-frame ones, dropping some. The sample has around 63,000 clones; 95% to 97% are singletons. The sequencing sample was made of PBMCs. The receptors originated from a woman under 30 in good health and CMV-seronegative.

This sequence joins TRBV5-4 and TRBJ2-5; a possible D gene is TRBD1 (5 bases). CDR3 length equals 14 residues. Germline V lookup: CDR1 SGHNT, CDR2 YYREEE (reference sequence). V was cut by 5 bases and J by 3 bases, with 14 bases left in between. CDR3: CASRQGVQEETQYF. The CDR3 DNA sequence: TGTGCCAGCAGGCAGGGTGTGCAGGAAGAGACCCAGTACTTC.

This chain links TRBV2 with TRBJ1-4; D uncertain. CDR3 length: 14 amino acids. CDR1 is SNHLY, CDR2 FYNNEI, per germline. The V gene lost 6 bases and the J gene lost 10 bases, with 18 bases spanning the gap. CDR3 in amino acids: CASRADGVVGKLFF. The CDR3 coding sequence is TGTGCCAGCAGGGCGGACGGGGTGGTTGGAAAACTGTTTTTT. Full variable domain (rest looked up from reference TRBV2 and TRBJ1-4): EPEVTQTPSHQVTQMGQEVILRCVPISNHLYFYWYRQILGQKVEFLVSFYNNEISEKSEIFDDQFSVERPDGSNFTLKIRSTKLEDSAMYFCASRADGVVGKLFFGSGTQLSVL.

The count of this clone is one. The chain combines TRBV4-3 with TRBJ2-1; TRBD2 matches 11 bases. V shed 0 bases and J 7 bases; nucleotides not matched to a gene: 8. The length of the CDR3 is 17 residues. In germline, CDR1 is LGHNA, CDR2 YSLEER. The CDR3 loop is CASSQDLRLAGWNEQFF. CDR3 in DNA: TGCGCCAGCAGCCAAGATCTGCGACTAGCGGGATGGAATGAGCAGTTCTTC.

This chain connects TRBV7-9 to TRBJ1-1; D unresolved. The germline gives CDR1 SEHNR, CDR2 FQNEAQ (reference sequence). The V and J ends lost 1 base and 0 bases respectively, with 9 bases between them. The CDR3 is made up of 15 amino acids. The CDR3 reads CASSLGSGMNTEAFF. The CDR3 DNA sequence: TGTGCCAGCAGCTTAGGGTCGGGGATGAACACTGAAGCTTTCTTT.

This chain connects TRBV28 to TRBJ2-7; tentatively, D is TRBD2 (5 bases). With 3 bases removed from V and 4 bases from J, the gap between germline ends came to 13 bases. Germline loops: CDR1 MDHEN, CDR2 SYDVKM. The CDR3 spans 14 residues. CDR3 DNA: TGTGCCAGCAGTTTGGGAGCCAATCGGTACGAGCAGTACTTC. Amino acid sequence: CASSLGANRYEQYF.

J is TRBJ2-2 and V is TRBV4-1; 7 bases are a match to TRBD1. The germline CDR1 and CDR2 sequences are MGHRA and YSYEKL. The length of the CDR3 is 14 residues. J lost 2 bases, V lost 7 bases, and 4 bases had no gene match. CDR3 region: CASTDRPNTGELFF. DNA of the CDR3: TGCGCCAGCACGGACAGGCCCAACACCGGGGAGCTGTTTTTT.

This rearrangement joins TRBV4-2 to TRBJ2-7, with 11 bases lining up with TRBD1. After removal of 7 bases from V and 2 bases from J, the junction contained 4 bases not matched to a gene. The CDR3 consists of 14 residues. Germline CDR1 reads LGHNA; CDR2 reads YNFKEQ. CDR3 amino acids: CASTPGQGAYEQYF. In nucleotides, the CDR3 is TGTGCCAGCACACCGGGACAGGGGGCCTACGAGCAGTACTTC.

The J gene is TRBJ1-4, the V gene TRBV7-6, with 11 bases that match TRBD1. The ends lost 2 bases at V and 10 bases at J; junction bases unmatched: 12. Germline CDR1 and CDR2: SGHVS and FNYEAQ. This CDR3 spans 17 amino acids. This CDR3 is CASSLSSGTGGGGKLFF. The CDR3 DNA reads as TGTGCCAGCAGCTTAAGCTCGGGGACAGGGGGAGGCGGAAAACTGTTTTTT.

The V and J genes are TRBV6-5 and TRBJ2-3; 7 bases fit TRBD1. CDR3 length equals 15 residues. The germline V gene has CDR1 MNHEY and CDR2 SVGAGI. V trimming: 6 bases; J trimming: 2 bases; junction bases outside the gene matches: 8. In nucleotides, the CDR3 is TGTGCCAGCAGGCCCGGGACAGCTCCCACAGATACGCAGTATTTT. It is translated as CASRPGTAPTDTQYF.

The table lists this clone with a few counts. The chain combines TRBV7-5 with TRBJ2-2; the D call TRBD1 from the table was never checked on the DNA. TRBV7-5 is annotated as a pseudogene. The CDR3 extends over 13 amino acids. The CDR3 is CARSLWSGGELFF. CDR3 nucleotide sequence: TGTGCCAGAAGCTTATGGTCAGGGGGGGAGCTGTTTTTT.

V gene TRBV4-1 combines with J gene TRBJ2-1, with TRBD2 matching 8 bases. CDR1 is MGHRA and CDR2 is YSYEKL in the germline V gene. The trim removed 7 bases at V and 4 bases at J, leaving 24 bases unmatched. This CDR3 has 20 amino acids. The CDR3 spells CASTGGAHGATSPRYNEQFF. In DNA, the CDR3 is TGCGCCAGCACCGGGGGGGCCCACGGGGCAACTAGCCCCCGATACAATGAGCAGTTCTTC.

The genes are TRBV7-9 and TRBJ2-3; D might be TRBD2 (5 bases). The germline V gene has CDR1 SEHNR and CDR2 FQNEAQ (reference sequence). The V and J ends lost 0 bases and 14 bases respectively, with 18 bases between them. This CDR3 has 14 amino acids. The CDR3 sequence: CASSLAALGRGLYF. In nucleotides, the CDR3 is TGTGCCAGCAGCTTAGCCGCCCTTGGGAGAGGGTTGTATTTT.

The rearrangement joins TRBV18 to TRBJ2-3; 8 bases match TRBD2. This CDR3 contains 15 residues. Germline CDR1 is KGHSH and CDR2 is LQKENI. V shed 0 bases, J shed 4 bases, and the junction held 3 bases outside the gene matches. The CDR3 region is CASSPPSGSADTQYF. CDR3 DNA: TGTGCCAGCTCACCACCGAGCGGGAGTGCAGATACGCAGTATTTT.

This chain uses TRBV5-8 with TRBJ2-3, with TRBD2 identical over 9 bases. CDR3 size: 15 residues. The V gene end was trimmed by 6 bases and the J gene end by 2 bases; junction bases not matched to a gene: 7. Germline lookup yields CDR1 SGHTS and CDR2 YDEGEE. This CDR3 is CASNLRLADTDTQYF. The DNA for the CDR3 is TGTGCCAGCAACCTAAGACTAGCGGACACAGATACGCAGTATTTT.

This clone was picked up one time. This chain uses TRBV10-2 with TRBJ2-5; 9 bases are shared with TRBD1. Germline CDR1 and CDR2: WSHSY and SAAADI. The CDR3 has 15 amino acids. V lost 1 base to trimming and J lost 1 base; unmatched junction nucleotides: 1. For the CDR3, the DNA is TGCGCCAGCAGTGAGTGGGACAGGGCCCAAGAGACCCAGTACTTC. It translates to CASSEWDRAQETQYF.

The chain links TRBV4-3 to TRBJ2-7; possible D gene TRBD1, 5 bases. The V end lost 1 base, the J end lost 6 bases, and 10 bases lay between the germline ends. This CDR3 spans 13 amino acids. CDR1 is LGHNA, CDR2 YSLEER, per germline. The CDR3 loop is CASSQVPGLEQYF. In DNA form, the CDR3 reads TGCGCCAGCAGCCAAGTCCCAGGGCTCGAGCAGTACTTC.

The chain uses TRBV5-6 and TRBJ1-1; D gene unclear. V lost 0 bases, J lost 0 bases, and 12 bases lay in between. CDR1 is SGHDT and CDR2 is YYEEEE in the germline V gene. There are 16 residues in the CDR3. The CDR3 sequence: CASSLAAGRMNTEAFF. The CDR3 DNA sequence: TGTGCCAGCAGCTTGGCCGCCGGCAGGATGAACACTGAAGCTTTCTTT.

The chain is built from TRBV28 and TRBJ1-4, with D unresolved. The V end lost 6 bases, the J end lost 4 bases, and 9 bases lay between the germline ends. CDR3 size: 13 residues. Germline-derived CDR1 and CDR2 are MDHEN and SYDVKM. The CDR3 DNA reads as TGTGCCAGCAGGGGCAGGAATAATGAAAAACTGTTTTTT. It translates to CASRGRNNEKLFF.

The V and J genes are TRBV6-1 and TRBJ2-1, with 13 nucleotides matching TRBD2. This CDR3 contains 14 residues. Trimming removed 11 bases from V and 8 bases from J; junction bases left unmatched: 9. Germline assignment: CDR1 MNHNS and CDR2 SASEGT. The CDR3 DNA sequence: TGTGCCGCCCCCGGGACTAGCGGGATAGATGAGCAGTTCTTC. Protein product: CAAPGTSGIDEQFF.

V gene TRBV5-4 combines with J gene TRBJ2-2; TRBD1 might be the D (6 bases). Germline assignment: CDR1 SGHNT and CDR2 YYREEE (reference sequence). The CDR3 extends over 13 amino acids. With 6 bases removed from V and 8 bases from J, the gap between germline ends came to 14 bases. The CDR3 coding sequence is TGTGCCAGCACCCGTTGGGGGCTTGGGGAGCTGTTTTTT. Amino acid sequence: CASTRWGLGELFF.

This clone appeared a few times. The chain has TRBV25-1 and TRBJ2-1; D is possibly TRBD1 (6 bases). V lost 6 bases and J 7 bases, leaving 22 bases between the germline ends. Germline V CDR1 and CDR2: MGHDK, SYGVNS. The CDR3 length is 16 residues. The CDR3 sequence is CASRNREPHPENEQFF. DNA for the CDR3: TGTGCCAGCAGGAACAGGGAGCCCCATCCAGAGAATGAGCAGTTCTTC.

This chain's CDR3 is CASGEGRGYEQYF. CDR3 sequence (DNA): TGTGCCAGTGGCGAGGGCAGGGGCTACGAGCAGTACTTC. The genes are TRBV27 and TRBJ2-7, with D perhaps matching TRBD1 (6 bases). The CDR3 spans 13 residues. The V end was cut by 9 bases, the J end by 3 bases, with 15 bases between. From germline, CDR1 is MNHEY and CDR2 SMNVEV (reference sequence).

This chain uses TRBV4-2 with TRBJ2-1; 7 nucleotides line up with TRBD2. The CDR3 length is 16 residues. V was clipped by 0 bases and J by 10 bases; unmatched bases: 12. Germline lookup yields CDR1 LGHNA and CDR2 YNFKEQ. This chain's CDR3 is CASSQEVWGGFGEQFF. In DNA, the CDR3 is TGTGCCAGCAGCCAAGAGGTCTGGGGAGGGTTTGGAGAGCAGTTCTTC.

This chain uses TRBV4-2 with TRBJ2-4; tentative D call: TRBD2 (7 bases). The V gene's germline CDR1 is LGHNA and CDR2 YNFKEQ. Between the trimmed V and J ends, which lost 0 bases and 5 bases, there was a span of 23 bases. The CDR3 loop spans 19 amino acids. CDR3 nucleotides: TGTGCCAGCAGCCAAGAAAGGGGGGGGATGCAGGCTTACCAAAACATTCAGTACTTC. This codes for CASSQERGGMQAYQNIQYF.